The sequence of this T cell receptor (beta chain) was determined in a study of a mutant IDH1 vaccine in newly diagnosed glioma. Study-wide results and limits: Vaccine-induced responses were seen in 85% to 95% of patients, spanning several MHC alleles.

Time point reported: baseline, week 1 (first vaccination visit). Noted treatment: pre-vaccination baseline after standard-of-care therapy. In every donor, the tumor was a new WHO grade 3 or 4 IDH1-mutant, ATRX-lost astrocytoma. The CDR3 sequence is 13 residues long. TCRdb's table, derived via immunoSEQ multiplex PCR, lists solely in-frame clones and lacks some. This table holds about 67,000 clones, around 83% found once. To note about this clone: The antigen remains undetermined.

The J gene is TRBJ1-2, the V gene TRBV21-1. TRBV21-1 is tagged as a pseudogene. Here the sequenced sample was peripheral blood mononuclear cells (PBMCs), taken from a glioma patient treated with radiotherapy, temozolomide or both. The source is a woman under 30 with glioma. Some clones in this sample may be carry-over from other donors' samples. The DNA of the CDR3 is TGTGCCAGCAGCTCCGTACGACCCTATGGCTACACCTTC. Translation: CASSSVRPYGYTF.